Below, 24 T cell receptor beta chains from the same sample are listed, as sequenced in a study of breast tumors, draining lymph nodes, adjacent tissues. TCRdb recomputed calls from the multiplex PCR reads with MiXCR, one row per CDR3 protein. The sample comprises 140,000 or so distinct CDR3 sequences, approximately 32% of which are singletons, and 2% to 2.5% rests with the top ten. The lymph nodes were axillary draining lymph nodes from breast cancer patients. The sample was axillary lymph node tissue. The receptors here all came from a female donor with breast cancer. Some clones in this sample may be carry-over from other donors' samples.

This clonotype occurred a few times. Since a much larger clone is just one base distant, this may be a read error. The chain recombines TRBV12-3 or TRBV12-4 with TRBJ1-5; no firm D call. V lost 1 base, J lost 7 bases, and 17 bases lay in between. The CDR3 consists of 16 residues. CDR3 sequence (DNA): TGTGCCAGCAGTTTAGAGTCGGCAGCCCCATGGCAGCCCCAGCATTTT. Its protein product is CASSLESAAPWQPQHF.

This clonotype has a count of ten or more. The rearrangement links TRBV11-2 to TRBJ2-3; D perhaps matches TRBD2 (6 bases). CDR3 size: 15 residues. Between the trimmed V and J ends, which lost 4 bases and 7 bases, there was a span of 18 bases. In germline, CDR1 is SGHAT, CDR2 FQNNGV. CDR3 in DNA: TGTGCCAGCAGCTCCACATCGAGCGGGCATAATACGCAGTATTTT. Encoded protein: CASSSTSSGHNTQYF.

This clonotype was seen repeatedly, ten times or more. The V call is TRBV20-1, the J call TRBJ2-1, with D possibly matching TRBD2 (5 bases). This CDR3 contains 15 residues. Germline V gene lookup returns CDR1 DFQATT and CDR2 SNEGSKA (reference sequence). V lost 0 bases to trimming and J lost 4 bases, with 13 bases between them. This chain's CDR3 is CSARDAPSLYNEQFF. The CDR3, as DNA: TGCAGTGCTAGAGATGCCCCTAGCCTTTACAATGAGCAGTTCTTC.

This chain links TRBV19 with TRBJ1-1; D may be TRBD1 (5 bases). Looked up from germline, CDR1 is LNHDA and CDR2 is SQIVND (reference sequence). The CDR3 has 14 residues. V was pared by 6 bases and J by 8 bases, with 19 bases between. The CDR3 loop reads CASRTDSHLAEAFF. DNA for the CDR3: TGTGCCAGTAGGACCGACAGCCACCTTGCAGAAGCTTTCTTT. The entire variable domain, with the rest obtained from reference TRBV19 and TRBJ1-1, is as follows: DGGITQSPKYLFRKEGQNVTLSCEQNLNHDAMYWYRQDPGQGLRLIYYSQIVNDFQKGDIAEGYSVSREKKESFPLTVTSAQKNPTAFYLCASRTDSHLAEAFFGQGTRLTVV.

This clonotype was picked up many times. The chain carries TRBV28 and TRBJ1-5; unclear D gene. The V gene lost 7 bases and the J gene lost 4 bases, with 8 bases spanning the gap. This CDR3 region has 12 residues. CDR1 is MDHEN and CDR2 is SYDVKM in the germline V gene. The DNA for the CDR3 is TGTGCCAGCAAAACCCTTAATCAGCCCCAGCATTTT. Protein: CASKTLNQPQHF. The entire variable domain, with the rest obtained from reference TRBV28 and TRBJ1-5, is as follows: DVKVTQSSRYLVKRTGEKVFLECVQDMDHENMFWYRQDPGLGLRLIYFSYDVKMKEKGDIPEGYSVSREKKERFSLILESASTNQTSMYLCASKTLNQPQHFGDGTRLSIL.

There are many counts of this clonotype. CDR3 nucleotides: TGTGCCAGCAGCTTAGGGGTTAATGAAAAACTGTTTTTT. This sequence encodes CASSLGVNEKLFF. The chain is built from TRBV7-2 and TRBJ1-4; D ambiguous. CDR1 and CDR2 (germline): SGHTA, FQGNSA. V lost 1 base, J lost 4 bases, and 4 bases lay in between. The CDR3 length is 13 residues.

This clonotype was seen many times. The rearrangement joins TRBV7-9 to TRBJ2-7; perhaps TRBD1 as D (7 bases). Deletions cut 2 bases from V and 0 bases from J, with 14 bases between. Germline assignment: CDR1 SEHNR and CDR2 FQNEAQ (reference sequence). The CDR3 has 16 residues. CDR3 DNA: TGTGCCAGCAGCTTAAGGGGGCGGGACACCTCCTACGAGCAGTACTTC. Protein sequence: CASSLRGRDTSYEQYF.

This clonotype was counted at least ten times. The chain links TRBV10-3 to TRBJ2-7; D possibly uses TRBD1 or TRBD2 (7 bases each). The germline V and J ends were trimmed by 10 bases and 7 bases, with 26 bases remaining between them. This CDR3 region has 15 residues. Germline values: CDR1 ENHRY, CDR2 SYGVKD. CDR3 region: CASGLSGAGGGEQYF. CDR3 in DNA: TGTGCCAGTGGTCTCTCTGGGGCAGGGGGGGGGGAGCAGTACTTC.

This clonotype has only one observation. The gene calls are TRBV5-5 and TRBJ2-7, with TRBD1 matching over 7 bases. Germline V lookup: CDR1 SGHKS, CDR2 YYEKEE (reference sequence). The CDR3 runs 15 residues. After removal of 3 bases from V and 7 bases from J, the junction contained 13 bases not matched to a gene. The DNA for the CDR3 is TGTGCCAGCAGCTCATCGGGACAGCGACGCTGGGAGCAGTACTTC. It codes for CASSSSGQRRWEQYF. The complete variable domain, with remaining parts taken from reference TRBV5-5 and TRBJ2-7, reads DAGVTQSPTHLIKTRGQQVTLRCSPISGHKSVSWYQQVLGQGPQFIFQYYEKEERGRGNFPDRFSARQFPNYSSELNVNALLLGDSALYLCASSSSGQRRWEQYFGPGTRLTVT.

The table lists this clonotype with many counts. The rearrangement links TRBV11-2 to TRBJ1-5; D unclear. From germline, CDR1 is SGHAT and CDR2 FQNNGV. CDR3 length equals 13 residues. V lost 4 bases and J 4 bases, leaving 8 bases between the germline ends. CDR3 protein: CASSSHRNQPQHF. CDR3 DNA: TGTGCCAGCAGCTCCCACAGAAATCAGCCCCAGCATTTT.

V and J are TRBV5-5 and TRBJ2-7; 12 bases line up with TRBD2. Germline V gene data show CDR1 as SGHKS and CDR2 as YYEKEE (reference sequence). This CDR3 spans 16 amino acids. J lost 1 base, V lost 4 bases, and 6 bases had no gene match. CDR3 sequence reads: CASSPGLAGQSYEQYV. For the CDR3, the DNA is TGTGCCAGCAGCCCGGGACTAGCGGGCCAATCCTACGAGCAGTACGTC.

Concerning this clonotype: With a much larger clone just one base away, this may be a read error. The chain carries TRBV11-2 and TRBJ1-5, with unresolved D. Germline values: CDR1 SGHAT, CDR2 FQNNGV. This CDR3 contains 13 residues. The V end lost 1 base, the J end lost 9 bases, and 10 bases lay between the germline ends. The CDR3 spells CASSLVPDPPQHF. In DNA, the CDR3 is TGTGCCAGCAGCTTAGTCCCGGATCCGCCCCAGCATTTT.

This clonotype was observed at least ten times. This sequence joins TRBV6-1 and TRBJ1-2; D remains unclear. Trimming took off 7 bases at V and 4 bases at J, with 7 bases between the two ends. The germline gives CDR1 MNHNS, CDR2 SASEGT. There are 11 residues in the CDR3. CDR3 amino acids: CASNKVYGYTF. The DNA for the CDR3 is TGTGCCAGCAATAAGGTCTATGGCTACACCTTC.

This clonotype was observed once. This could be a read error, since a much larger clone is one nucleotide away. The CDR3 DNA is TGTGCCAGCAGCCCGACTGTCGAAAAACTGTTTTTT. Its translation is CASSPTVEKLFF. V gene TRBV3-1 combines with J gene TRBJ1-4; D gene uncertain. Trimming pared 4 bases from V and 8 bases from J, leaving 8 bases between. The length of the CDR3 is 12 residues. Germline V lookup: CDR1 LGHDT, CDR2 YNNKEL (reference sequence).

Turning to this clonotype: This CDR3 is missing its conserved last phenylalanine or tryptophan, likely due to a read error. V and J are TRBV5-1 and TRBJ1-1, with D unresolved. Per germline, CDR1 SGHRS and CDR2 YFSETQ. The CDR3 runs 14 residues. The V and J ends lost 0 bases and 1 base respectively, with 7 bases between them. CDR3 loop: CASSLDIGNTEAFC. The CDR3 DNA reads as TGCGCCAGCAGCTTGGATATAGGGAACACTGAAGCTTTCTGT.

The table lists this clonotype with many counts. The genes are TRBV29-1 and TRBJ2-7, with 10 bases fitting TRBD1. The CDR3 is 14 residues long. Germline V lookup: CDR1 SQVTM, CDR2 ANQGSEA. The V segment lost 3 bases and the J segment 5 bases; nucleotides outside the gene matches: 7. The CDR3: CSVEVGQGIHEQYF. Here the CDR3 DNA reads TGCAGCGTTGAGGTGGGACAGGGGATCCACGAGCAGTACTTC.

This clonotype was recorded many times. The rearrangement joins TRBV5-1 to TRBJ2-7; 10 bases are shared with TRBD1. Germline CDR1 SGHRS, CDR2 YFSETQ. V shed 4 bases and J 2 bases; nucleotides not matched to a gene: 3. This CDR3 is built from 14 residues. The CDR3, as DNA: TGCGCCAGCAGCAAAGGACAGGGGGCCTACGAGCAGTACTTC. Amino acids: CASSKGQGAYEQYF.

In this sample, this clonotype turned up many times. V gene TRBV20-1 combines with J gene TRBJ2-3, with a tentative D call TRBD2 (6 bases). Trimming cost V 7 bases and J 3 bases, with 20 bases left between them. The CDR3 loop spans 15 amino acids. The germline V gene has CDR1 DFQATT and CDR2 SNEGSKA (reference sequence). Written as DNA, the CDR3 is TGCAGTGGACTTGGCGCGGAGGGAGGAACAGATACGCAGTATTTT. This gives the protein CSGLGAEGGTDTQYF.

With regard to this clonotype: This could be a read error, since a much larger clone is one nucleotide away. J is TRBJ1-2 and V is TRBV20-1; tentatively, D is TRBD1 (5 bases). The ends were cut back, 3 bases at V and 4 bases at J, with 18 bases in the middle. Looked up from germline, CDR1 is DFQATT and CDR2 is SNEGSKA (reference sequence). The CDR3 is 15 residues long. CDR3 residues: CSARFTGRNPYGYTF. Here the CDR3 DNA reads TGCAGTGCTAGGTTTACGGGACGGAACCCCTATGGCTACACCTTC.

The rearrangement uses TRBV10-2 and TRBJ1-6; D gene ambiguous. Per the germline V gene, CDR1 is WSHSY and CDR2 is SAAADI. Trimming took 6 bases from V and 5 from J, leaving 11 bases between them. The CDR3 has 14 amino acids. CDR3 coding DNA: TGCGCCAGCAGATCTCACGGGGATAATTCACCCCTCCACTTT. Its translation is CASRSHGDNSPLHF.

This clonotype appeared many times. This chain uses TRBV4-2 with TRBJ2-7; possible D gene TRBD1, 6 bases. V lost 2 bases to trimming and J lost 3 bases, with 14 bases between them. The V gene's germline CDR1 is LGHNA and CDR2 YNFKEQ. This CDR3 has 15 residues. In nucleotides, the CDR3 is TGTGCCAGCAGCCAAAACGCGGACAGTATCTACGAGCAGTACTTC. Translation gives CASSQNADSIYEQYF.

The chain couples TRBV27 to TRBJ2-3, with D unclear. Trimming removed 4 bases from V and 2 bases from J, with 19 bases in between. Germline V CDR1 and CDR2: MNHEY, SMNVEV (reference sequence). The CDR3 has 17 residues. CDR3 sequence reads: CASSSLLMGWVTDTQYF. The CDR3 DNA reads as TGTGCCAGCAGTTCCCTCCTCATGGGGTGGGTCACAGATACGCAGTATTTT.

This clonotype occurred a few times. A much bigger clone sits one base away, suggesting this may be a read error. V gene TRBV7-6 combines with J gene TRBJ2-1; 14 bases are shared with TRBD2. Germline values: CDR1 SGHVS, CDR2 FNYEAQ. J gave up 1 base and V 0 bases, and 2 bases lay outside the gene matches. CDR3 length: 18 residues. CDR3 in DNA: TGTGCCAGCAGCTTAGCGACTAGCGGGGGGGGTTCCTACAATGAGCAGTTCTTC. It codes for CASSLATSGGGSYNEQFF.

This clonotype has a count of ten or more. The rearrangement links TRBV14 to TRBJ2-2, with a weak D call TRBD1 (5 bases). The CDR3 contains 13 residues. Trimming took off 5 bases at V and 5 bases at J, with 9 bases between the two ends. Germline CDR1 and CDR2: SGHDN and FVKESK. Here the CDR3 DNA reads TGTGCCAGCAGCAACCAGGGAACCGGGGAGCTGTTTTTT. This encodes CASSNQGTGELFF.